This T cell receptor (beta chain) was recovered during a study of blood T cell repertoires in COVID-19. The wider study: T cells, B-cell-depleted T cells, or PBMCs provided the cDNA or gDNA that served as material.

Using immunoSEQ multiplex PCR, the repertoire was profiled, and TCRdb retains in-frame clones only, with some absent. This sample has 150,000 to 200,000 clones, with about 92% found just once. The V end was cut by 3 bases, the J end by 7 bases, with 15 bases between. The CDR3 consists of 15 residues. Looked up from germline, CDR1 is MNHEY and CDR2 is SVGEGT. The rearrangement uses TRBV6-2 or TRBV6-3 and TRBJ2-2; D is perhaps TRBD2 (5 bases). The clonotype was recovered from a man aged 25 to 40 with COVID-19, enrolled during active disease. Source material: peripheral blood. The CDR3 spells CASSYRGPEDGELFF. The CDR3 coding sequence is TGTGCCAGCAGTTATCGGGGTCCCGAGGACGGGGAGCTGTTTTTT.